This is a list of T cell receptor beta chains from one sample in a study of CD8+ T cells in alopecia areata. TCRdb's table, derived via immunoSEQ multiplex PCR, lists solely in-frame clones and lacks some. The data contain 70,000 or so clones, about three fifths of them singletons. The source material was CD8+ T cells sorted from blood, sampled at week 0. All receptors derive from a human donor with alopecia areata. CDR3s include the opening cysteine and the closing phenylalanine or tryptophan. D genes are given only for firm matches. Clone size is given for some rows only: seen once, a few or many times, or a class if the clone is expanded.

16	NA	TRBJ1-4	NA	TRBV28	TGTGCCAGCAGTTTAACGAGTCAGGAACTTAATGAAAAACTGTTTTTT	CASSLTSQELNEKLFF
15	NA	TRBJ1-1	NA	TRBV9	TGTGCCAGCAGCGTAGAGGCAGTCATGAACACTGAAGCTTTCTTT	CASSVEAVMNTEAFF
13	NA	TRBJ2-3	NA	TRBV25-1	TGTGCCAGCCAATCCGACAGCACAGATACGCAGTATTTT	CASQSDSTDTQYF
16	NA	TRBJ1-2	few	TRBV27	TGTGCCAGCAGTTTATCAGCGGGGAACAGGGCGTGGGGCTACACCTTC	CASSLSAGNRAWGYTF
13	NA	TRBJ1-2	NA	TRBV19	TGTGCCAGTAGTATGGGGGAGAACTATGGCTACACCTTC	CASSMGENYGYTF
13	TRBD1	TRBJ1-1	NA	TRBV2	TGTGCCAGCAGGACAGGGGTGAACACTGAAGCTTTCTTT	CASRTGVNTEAFF
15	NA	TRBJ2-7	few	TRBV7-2	TGTGCCAGCAGCTTCACCCCAGGGGCCCCCTACGAGCAGTACTTC	CASSFTPGAPYEQYF
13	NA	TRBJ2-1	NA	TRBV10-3	TGTGCCATCGGACAGAGCTCCTACAATGAGCAGTTCTTC	CAIGQSSYNEQFF
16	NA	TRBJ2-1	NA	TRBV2	TGTGCCAGCAGTGCCGCTGGGGGCGGGGATAACAATGAGCAGTTCTTC	CASSAAGGGDNNEQFF
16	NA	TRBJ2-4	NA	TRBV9	TGTGCCAGCAGCGTATACAGGGTGAGGGCCAAAAACATTCAGTACTTC	CASSVYRVRAKNIQYF
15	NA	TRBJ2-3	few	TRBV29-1	TGCAGCGTTGTTATGACAGTTATACGCCCAGATACGCAGTATTTT	CSVVMTVIRPDTQYF
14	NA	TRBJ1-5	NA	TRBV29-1	TGCAGCGTTGCAGGCGGCCAGTCCAATCAGCCCCAGCATTTT	CSVAGGQSNQPQHF
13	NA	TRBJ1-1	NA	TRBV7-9	TGTGCCAGCAGCTTAGAGGGGAGGACTGAAGCTTTCTTT	CASSLEGRTEAFF
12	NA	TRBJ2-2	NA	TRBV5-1	TGCGCCAGCAGACTAGCAATCGGGGAGCTGTTTTTT	CASRLAIGELFF
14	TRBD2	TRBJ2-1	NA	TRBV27	TGTGCCAGCAGTATAGCGGGAATCTACAATGAGCAGTTCTTC	CASSIAGIYNEQFF
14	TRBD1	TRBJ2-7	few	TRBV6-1	TGTGCCAGCAGTGGGGGACAGGATTTTTACGAGCAGTACTTC	CASSGGQDFYEQYF
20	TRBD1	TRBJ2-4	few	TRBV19	TGTGCCAGTAGTATAAATCTCGGGACAGGGGAACGGCTAGCCAAAAACATTCAGTACTTC	CASSINLGTGERLAKNIQYF